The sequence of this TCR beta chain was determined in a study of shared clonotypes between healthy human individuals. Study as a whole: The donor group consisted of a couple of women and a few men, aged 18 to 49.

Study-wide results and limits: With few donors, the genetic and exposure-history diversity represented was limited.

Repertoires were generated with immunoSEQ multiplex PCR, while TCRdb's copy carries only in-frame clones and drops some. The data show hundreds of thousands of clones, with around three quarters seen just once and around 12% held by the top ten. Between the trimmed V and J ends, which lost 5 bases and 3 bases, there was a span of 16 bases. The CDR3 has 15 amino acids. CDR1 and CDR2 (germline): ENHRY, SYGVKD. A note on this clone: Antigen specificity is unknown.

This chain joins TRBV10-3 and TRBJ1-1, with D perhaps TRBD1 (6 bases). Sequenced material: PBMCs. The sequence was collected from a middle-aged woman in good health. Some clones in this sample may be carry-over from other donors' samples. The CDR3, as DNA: TGTGCCATCAGTAGAGGAGGTGCAGGGGACACTGAAGCTTTCTTT. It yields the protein CAISRGGAGDTEAFF.